Sequencing of this TCR beta chain was carried out in a study of cytomegalovirus exposure and HLA in healthy donors. Broader study findings: TCR beta V- and J-gene trimming, according to a later analysis, was linked to a missense DCLRE1C variant. It is likely that the observed cluster of highly shared sequence variants was a sequencing artifact. Among TCR sequences, most were rare, though some public TCRs appeared in many donors.

V lost 4 bases and J lost 3; bases outside the gene matches: 12. This CDR3 comprises 17 residues. In germline, CDR1 is SGDLS, CDR2 YYNGEE. Notes on this clone: Antigen specificity is unknown.

A multiplex PCR was run with 60 Vbeta primers and 13 Jbeta primers. Clones were read by immunoSEQ multiplex PCR, and TCRdb kept only the in-frame ones, dropping some. The repertoire has about 190,000 clones, around 77% of them found once; the top ten carry 1.5% to 2%. The sequencing sample was made of PBMCs. The chain links TRBV9 to TRBJ2-3, with 9 bases lining up with TRBD1. The sequence was obtained from a woman in her late teens or twenties in good health and CMV-seronegative. This chain's CDR3 is CASSITRGQGSTDTQYF. The CDR3 coding sequence is TGTGCCAGCAGCATAACCCGGGGACAGGGATCGACAGATACGCAGTATTTT.